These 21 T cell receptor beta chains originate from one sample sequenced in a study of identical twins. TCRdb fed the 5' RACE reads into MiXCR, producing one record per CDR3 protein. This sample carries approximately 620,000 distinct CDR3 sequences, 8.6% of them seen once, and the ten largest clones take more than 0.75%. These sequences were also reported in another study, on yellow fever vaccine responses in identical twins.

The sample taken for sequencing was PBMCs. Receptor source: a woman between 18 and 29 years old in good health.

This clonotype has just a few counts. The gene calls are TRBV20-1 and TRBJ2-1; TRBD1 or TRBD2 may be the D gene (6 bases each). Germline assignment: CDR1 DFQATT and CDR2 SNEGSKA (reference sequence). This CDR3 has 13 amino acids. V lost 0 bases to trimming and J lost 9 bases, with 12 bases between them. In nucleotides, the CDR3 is TGCAGTGCTAGAGAGGGGGGCCGCAGTGAGCAGTTCTTC. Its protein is CSAREGGRSEQFF.

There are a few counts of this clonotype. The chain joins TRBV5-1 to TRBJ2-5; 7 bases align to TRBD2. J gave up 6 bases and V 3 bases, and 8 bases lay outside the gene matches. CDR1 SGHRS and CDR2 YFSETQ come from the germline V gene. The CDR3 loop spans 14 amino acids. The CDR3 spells CASSSVGGEQTQYF. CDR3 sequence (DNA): TGCGCCAGCAGCTCGGTGGGGGGGGAGCAGACCCAGTACTTC.

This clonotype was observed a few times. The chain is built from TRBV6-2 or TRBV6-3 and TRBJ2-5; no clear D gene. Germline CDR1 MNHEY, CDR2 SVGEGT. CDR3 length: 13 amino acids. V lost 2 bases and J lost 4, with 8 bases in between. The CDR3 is CASSYIELETQYF. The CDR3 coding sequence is TGTGCCAGCAGTTACATCGAGCTAGAGACCCAGTACTTC.

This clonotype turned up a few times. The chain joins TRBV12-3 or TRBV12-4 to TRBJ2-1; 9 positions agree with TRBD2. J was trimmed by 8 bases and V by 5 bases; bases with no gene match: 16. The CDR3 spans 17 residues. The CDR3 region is CASSPRIAGAAGDEQFF. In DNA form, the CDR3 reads TGTGCCAGCAGTCCCCGGATAGCGGGGGCCGCTGGCGATGAGCAGTTCTTC.

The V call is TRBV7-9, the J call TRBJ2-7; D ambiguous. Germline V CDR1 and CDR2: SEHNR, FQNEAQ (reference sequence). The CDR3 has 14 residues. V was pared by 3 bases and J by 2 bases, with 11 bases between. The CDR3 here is CASSFGFPPYEQYF. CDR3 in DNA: TGTGCCAGCAGCTTTGGGTTTCCCCCCTACGAGCAGTACTTC.

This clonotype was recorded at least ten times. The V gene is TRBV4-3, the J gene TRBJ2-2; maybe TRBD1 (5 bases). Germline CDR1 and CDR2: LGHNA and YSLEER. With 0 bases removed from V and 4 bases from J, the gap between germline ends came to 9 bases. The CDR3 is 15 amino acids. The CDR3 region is CASSQDGRVTGELFF. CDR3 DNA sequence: TGCGCCAGCAGCCAAGATGGCAGGGTCACCGGGGAGCTGTTTTTT.

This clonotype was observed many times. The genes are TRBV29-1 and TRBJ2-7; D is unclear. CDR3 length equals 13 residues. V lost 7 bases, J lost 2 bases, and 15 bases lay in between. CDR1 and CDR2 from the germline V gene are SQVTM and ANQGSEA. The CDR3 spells CSAGSSAPYEQYF. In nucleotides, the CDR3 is TGCAGCGCCGGCTCCTCGGCCCCCTACGAGCAGTACTTC.

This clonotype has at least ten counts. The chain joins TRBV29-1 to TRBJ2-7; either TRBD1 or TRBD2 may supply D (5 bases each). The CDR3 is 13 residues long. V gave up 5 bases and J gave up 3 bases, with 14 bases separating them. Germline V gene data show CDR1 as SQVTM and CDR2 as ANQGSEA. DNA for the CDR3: TGCAGCGTTTTTGGGGGAGAGAACTACGAGCAGTACTTC. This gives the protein CSVFGGENYEQYF.

CDR3 in amino acids: CATSDTTGTERYNEQFF. Written as DNA, the CDR3 is TGTGCCACCAGTGATACCACCGGGACAGAAAGATACAATGAGCAGTTCTTC. The chain carries TRBV24-1 and TRBJ2-1; 7 positions agree with TRBD1. The germline V gene has CDR1 KGHDR and CDR2 SFDVKD. V dropped 3 bases and J dropped 4; count of bases not matched to a gene: 11. The CDR3 sequence is 17 residues long.

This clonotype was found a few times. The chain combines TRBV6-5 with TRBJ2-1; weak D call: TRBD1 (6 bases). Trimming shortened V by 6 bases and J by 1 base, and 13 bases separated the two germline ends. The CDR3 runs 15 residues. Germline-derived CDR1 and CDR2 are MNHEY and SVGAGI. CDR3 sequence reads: CASRYRDTSYNEQFF. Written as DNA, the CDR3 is TGTGCCAGCAGATACCGGGACACTTCCTACAATGAGCAGTTCTTC.

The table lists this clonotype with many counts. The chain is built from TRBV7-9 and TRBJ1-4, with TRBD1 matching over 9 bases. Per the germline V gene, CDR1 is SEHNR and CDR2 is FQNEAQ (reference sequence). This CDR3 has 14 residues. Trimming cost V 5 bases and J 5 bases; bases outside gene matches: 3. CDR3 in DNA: TGTGCCAGCAGCCGTGGACAGGGGAATGAAAAACTGTTTTTT. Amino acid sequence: CASSRGQGNEKLFF.

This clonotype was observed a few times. The CDR3, as DNA: TGTGCCAGTAGAGGACAGGGTAACCACGAGCAGTACTTC. It is translated as CASRGQGNHEQYF. The chain employs TRBV19 and TRBJ2-7, with TRBD1 matching over 8 bases. V shed 6 bases and J 5 bases; nucleotides not matched to a gene: 6. Germline V gives CDR1 LNHDA, CDR2 SQIVND (reference sequence). This CDR3 has 13 residues. The full variable domain, rest sourced from reference TRBV19 and TRBJ2-7, is DGGITQSPKYLFRKEGQNVTLSCEQNLNHDAMYWYRQDPGQGLRLIYYSQIVNDFQKGDIAEGYSVSREKKESFPLTVTSAQKNPTAFYLCASRGQGNHEQYFGPGTRLTVT.

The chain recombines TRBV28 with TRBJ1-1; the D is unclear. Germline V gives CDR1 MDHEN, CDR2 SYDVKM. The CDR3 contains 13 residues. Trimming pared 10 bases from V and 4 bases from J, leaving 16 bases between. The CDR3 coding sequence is TGTGCCACCACGTCTCGGCTCTTCACTGAAGCTTTCTTT. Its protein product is CATTSRLFTEAFF.

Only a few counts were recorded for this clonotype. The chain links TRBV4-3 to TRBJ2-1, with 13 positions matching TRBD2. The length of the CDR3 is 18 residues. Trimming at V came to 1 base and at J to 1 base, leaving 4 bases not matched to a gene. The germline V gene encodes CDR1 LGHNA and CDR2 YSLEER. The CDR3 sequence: CASSQGTSGSSSYNEQFF. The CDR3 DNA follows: TGCGCCAGCAGCCAAGGGACTAGCGGGAGTTCGTCCTACAATGAGCAGTTCTTC.

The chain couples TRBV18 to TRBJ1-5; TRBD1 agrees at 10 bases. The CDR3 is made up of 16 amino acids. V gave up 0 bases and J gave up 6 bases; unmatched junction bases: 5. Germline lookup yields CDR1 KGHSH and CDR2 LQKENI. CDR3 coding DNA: TGTGCCAGCTCACCACCCCGGGACAGGGGTGTTCAGCCCCAGCATTTT. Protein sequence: CASSPPRDRGVQPQHF.

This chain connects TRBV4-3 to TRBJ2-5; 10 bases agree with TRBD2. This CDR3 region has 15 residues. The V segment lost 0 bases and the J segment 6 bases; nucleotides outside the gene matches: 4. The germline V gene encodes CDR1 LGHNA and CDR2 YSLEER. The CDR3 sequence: CASSQEASGSQTQYF. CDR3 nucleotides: TGCGCCAGCAGCCAAGAGGCTAGCGGGAGTCAGACCCAGTACTTC.

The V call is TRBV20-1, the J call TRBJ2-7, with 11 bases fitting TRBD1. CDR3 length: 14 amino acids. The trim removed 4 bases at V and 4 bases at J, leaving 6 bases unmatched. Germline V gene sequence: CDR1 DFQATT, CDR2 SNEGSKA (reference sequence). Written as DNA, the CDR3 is TGCAGTGCTACCGCCGGACAGGGGGCATACGAGCAGTACTTC. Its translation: CSATAGQGAYEQYF.

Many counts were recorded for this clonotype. The CDR3 DNA follows: TGCAGTGTGGGACTAGACAAAAACATTCAGTACTTC. Amino acids: CSVGLDKNIQYF. J is TRBJ2-4 and V is TRBV20-1, with 8 bases identical to TRBD2. The CDR3 has 12 residues. The germline V gene encodes CDR1 DFQATT and CDR2 SNEGSKA (reference sequence). V trimming: 7 bases; J trimming: 3 bases; junction bases outside the gene matches: 2.

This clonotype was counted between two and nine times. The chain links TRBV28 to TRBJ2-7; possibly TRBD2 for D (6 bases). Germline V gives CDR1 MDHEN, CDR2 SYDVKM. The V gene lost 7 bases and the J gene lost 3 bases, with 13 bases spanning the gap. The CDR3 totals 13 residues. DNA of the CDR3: TGTGCCAGCACGGGTGGAGGGTACTACGAGCAGTACTTC. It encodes CASTGGGYYEQYF.

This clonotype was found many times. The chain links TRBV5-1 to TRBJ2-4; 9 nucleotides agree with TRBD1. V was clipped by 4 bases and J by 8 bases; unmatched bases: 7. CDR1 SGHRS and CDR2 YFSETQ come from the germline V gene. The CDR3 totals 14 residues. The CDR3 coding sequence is TGCGCCAGCAGCCCGGGGACAGGGTCGGACATTCAGTACTTC. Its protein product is CASSPGTGSDIQYF.

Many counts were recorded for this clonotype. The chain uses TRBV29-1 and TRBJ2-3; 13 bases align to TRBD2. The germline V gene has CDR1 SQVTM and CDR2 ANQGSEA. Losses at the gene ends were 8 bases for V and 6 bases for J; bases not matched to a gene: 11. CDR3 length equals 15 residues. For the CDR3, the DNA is TGCAGCCCGCGACTAGCGGGAGGACTAAGGGATACGCAGTATTTT. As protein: CSPRLAGGLRDTQYF.